This TCR beta chain was identified in a study of cytomegalovirus exposure and HLA in healthy donors. Study-wide results and limits: In the 120 validation repertoires, about 94% of cluster scores exceeded 0, per a later analysis.

CDR3 length: 14 residues. CDR1 SEHNR and CDR2 FQNEAQ come from the germline V gene (reference sequence). Losses at the gene ends were 4 bases for V and 4 bases for J; bases not matched to a gene: 6. In the case of this clone: Its antigen is not known.

The method was immunoSEQ multiplex PCR; TCRdb's version includes in-frame clones alone and lacks a portion of them. The repertoire includes 200,000 to 250,000 clones, around 86% of them detected once, and roughly 2% sits in the top ten. The receptor comes from a woman under 30 in good health and CMV-seropositive. Sequencing was performed on PBMCs. The chain has TRBV7-9 and TRBJ1-2; 7 nucleotides align to TRBD1. The CDR3 DNA reads TGTGCCAGCAGCTCAAACCGGGACAGCTATGGCTACACCTTC. Translated: CASSSNRDSYGYTF.